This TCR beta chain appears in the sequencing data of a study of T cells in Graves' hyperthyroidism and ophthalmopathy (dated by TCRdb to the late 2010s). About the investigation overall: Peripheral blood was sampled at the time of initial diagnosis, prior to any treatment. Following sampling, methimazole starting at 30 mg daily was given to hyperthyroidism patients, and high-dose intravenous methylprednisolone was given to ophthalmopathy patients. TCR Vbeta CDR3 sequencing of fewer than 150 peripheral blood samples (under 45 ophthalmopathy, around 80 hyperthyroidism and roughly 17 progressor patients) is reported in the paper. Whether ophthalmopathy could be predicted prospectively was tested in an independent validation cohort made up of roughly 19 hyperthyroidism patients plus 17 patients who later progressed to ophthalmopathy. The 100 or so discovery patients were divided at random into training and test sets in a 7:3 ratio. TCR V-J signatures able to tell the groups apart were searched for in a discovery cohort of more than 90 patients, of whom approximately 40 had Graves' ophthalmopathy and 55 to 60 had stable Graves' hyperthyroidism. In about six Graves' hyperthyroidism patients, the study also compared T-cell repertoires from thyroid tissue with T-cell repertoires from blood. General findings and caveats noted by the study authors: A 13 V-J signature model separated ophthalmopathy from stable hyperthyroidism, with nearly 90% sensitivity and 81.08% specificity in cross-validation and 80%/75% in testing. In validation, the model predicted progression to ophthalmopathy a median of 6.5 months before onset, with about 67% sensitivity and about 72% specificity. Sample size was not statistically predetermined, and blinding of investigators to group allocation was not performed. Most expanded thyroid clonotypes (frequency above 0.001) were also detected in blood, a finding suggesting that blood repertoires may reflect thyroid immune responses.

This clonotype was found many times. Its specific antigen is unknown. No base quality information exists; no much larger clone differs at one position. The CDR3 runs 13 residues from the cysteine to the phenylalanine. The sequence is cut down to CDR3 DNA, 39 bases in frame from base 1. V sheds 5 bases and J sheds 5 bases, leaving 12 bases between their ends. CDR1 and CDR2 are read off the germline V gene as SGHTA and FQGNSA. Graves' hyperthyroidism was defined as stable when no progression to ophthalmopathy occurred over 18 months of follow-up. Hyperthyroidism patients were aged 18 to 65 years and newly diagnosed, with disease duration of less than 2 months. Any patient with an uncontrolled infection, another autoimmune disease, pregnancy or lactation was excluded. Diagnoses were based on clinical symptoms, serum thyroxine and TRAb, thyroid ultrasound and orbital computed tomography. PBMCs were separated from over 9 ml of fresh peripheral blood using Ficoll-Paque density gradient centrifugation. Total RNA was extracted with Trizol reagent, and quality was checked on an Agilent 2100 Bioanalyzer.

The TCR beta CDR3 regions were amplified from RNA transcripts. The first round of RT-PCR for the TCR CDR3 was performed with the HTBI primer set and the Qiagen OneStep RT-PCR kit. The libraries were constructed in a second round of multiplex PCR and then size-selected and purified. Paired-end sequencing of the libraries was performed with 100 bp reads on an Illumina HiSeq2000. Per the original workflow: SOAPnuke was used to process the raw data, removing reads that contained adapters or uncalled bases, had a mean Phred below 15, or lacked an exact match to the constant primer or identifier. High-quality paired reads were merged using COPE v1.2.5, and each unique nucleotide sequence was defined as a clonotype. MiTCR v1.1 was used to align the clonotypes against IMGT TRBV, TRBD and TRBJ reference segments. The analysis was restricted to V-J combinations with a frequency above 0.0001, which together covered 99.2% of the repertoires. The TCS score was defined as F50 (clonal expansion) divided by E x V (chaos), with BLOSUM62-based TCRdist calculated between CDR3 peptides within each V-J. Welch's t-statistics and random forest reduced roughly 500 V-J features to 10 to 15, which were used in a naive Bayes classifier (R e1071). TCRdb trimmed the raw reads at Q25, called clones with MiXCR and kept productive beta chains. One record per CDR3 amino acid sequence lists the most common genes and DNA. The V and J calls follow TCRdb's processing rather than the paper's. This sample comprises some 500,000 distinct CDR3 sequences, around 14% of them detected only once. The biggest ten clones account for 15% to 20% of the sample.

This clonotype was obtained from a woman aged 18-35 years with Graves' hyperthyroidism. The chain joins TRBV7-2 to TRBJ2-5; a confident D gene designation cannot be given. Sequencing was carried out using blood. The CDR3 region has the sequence CASSPWVGETQYF. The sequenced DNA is TGTGCCAGCAGCCCGTGGGTGGGGGAGACCCAGTACTTC. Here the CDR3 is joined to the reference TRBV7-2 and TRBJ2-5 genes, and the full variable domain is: GAGVSQSPSNKVTEKGKDVELRCDPISGHTALYWYRQSLGQGLEFLIYFQGNSAPDKSGLPSDRFSAERTGGSVSTLTIQRTQQEDSAVYLCASSPWVGETQYFGPGTRLLVL.